One sample yielded the 13 T cell receptor beta chains listed below, sequenced in a study of OX40 agonist ivuxolimab in advanced cancers. Here immunoSEQ multiplex PCR was the method, and the copy in TCRdb shows in-frame clones only, minus some. The data contain over 85,000 clones, 90% to 95% of them singletons. Source: CD4+ or CD8+ T cells sorted from blood, taken in a trial of the OX40 agonist ivuxolimab. These TCRs come from an adult with an advanced solid tumor such as melanoma, head and neck, liver or kidney cancer.

The V call is TRBV29-1, the J call TRBJ1-5; 7 nucleotides line up with TRBD1. The length of the CDR3 is 12 residues. Looked up from germline, CDR1 is SQVTM and CDR2 is ANQGSEA. With 7 bases clipped from V and 5 bases from J, the junction kept 5 bases outside the gene matches. CDR3 DNA: TGCAGCGCGGGACAGATAGATCAGCCCCAGCATTTT. Translating gives CSAGQIDQPQHF.

The J gene is TRBJ2-3, the V gene TRBV19; D may be TRBD1 or TRBD2 (6 bases each). Germline values: CDR1 LNHDA, CDR2 SQIVND (reference sequence). The CDR3 has 18 amino acids. Trimming shortened V by 5 bases and J by 0 bases, and 21 bases separated the two germline ends. The CDR3 loop is CASSPLGGRDGSTDTQYF. The CDR3, as DNA: TGTGCCAGTAGTCCGCTGGGGGGCCGGGACGGGAGCACAGATACGCAGTATTTT.

J is TRBJ1-2 and V is TRBV5-1; D uncertain. CDR1 SGHRS and CDR2 YFSETQ come from the germline V gene. The CDR3 has 13 amino acids. Deletions cut 0 bases from V and 7 bases from J, with 10 bases between. The CDR3 DNA reads as TGCGCCAGCAGCTTGGAGGGAACTCCTGGCTACACCTTC. Translating gives CASSLEGTPGYTF.

V usage is TRBV30 and J usage is TRBJ2-5, with 7 positions matching TRBD1. In germline, CDR1 is GTSNPN, CDR2 SVGIG (reference sequence). V shed 5 bases and J 2 bases; nucleotides not matched to a gene: 8. The CDR3 runs to 14 residues. Here the CDR3 DNA reads TGTGCCTGGCGACAGGGACCCTTACAAGAGACCCAGTACTTC. Translating gives CAWRQGPLQETQYF.

The J gene is TRBJ2-6, the V gene TRBV5-1, with D possibly TRBD1 on 6 matching bases. This CDR3 region has 17 residues. The germline CDR1 and CDR2 sequences are SGHRS and YFSETQ. V gave up 7 bases and J gave up 1 base, with 18 bases separating them. The CDR3 nucleotides are TGCGCCAGCCAGACTGGACCGGACAGATCTGGGGCCAACGTCCTGACTTTC. Translated, it gives CASQTGPDRSGANVLTF.

V usage is TRBV29-1 and J usage is TRBJ2-1, with 7 bases matching TRBD2. The junction had 7 bases not matched to a gene; V was cut back by 4 bases and J by 4 bases. Germline V gene sequence: CDR1 SQVTM, CDR2 ANQGSEA. The CDR3 consists of 14 residues. CDR3 sequence: CSVGLLAAYNEQFF. The CDR3 DNA reads as TGCAGCGTTGGACTGCTAGCGGCGTACAATGAGCAGTTCTTC.

The chain couples TRBV12-5 to TRBJ2-1; 9 bases are shared with TRBD1. CDR1 LGHNT and CDR2 FRNRAP come from the germline V gene. This CDR3 region has 16 residues. J lost 9 bases, V lost 5 bases, and 14 bases had no gene match. This CDR3 reads CASGPPGQGDLGEQFF. The CDR3 DNA sequence: TGTGCTAGTGGTCCACCGGGACAGGGAGATTTGGGTGAGCAGTTCTTC.

The chain uses TRBV19 and TRBJ1-5; D is undetermined. Germline CDR1 reads LNHDA; CDR2 reads SQIVND (reference sequence). This CDR3 is 13 amino acids long. The V end lost 4 bases, the J end lost 4 bases, and 8 bases lay between the germline ends. CDR3 nucleotides: TGTGCCAGTAGTAAATCGGGGAATCAGCCCCAGCATTTT. Residues: CASSKSGNQPQHF.

V is TRBV5-1 and J is TRBJ1-1; 7 bases agree with TRBD1. The CDR3 consists of 14 residues. V was clipped by 2 bases and J by 0 bases; unmatched bases: 1. The V gene's germline CDR1 is SGHRS and CDR2 YFSETQ. CDR3 region: CASSFGTVNTEAFF. The CDR3 region has the DNA TGCGCCAGCAGCTTTGGGACAGTGAACACTGAAGCTTTCTTT.

The chain links TRBV30 to TRBJ1-6; D is unclear. The germline CDR1 and CDR2 sequences are GTSNPN and SVGIG (reference sequence). This CDR3 contains 13 residues. V was clipped by 0 bases and J by 8 bases, with 8 bases between them. CDR3 nucleotides: TGTGCCTGGAGTGTACGTCAAGATTCACCCCTCCACTTT. This translates into CAWSVRQDSPLHF.

This rearrangement joins TRBV2 to TRBJ2-1; 7 bases line up with TRBD2. From germline, CDR1 is SNHLY and CDR2 FYNNEI. There are 15 residues in the CDR3. Trimming took 6 bases from V and 4 from J; bases not matched to a gene: 9. For the CDR3, the DNA is TGTGCCAGCAGGTCACTAGCGTCCGGGTACAATGAGCAGTTCTTC. The encoded protein is CASRSLASGYNEQFF.

The J gene is TRBJ2-5, the V gene TRBV11-2; D is uncertain. Germline V lookup: CDR1 SGHAT, CDR2 FQNNGV. CDR3 size: 15 residues. Between the trimmed V and J ends, which lost 4 bases and 5 bases, there was a span of 17 bases. DNA for the CDR3: TGTGCCAGCAGCTCGGGTGGGGATTTCGGGGAGACCCAGTACTTC. Translation gives CASSSGGDFGETQYF.

V usage is TRBV6-4 and J usage is TRBJ1-6; TRBD1 aligns across 7 bases. Germline trimming cut 6 bases from V and 6 bases from J; bases unmatched to any gene: 2. The CDR3 extends over 13 amino acids. Germline V gene sequence: CDR1 MRHNA, CDR2 SNTAGT. This chain's CDR3 is CASRTGFNSPLHF. Here the CDR3 DNA reads TGTGCCAGCAGGACAGGGTTTAATTCACCCCTCCACTTT.